This T cell receptor (beta chain) was retrieved from a study of blood T cell repertoires in COVID-19. For the study at large: From the United States, Italy and Spain came samples of acute and convalescent COVID-19.

Authors' methods: Estimated nucleated cell counts came from reference gene primer amplification. This table comes from immunoSEQ multiplex PCR, and its TCRdb copy is limited to in-frame clones, with some not included. From that table come the V and J calls and clone size; the DNA was used to work out D and trimming. The sample has over 90,000 clones, about 89% seen once. The sequence was collected from a woman aged 55-70 years with acute or convalescent COVID-19. The sample taken for sequencing was peripheral blood.

The CDR3 nucleotides are TGCGCCAGCAGTGAAAGGACAGGGGGCTCCATATCCGATACGCAGTATTTT. This codes for CASSERTGGSISDTQYF. J is TRBJ2-3 and V is TRBV10-2, with 11 bases lining up with TRBD1. J gave up 6 bases and V 3 bases, and 11 bases lay outside the gene matches. CDR3 length: 17 residues. Germline CDR1 WSHSY, CDR2 SAAADI.